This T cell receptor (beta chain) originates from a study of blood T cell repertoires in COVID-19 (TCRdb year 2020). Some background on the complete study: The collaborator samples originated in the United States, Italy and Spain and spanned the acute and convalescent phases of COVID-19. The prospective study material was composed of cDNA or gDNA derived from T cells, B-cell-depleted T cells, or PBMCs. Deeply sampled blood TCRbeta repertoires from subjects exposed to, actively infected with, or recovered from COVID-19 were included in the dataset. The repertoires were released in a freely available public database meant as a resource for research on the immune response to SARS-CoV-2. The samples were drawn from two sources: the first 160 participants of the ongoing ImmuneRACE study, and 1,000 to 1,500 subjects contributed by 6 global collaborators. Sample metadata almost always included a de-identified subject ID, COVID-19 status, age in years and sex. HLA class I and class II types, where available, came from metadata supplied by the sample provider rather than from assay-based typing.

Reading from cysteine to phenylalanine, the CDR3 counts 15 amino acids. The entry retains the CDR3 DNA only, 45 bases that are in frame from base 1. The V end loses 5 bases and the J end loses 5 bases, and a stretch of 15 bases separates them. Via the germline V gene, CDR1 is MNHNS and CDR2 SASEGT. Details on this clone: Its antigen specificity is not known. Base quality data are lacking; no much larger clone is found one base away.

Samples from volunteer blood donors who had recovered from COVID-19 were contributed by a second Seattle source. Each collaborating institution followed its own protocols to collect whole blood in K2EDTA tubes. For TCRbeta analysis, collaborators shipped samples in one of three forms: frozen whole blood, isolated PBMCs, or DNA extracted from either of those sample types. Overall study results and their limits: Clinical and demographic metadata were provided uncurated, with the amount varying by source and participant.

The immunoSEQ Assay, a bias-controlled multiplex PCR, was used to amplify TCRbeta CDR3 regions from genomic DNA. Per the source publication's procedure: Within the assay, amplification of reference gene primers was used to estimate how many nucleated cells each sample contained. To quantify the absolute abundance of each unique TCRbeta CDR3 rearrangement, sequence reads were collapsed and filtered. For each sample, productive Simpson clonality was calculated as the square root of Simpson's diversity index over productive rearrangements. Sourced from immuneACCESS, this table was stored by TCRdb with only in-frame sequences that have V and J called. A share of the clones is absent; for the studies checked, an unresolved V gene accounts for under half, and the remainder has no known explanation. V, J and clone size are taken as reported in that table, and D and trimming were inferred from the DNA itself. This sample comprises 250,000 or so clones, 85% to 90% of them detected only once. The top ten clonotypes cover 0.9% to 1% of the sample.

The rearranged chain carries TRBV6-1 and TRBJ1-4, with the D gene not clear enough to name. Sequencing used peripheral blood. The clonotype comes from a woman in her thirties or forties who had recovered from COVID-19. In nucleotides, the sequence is TGTGCCAGCAGTCCCCCCCTGCGGATAAATGAAAAACTGTTTTTT. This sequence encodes CASSPPLRINEKLFF.